The 30 T cell receptor beta chains below come from one sample, sequenced in a study of shared clonotypes between healthy human individuals. Here immunoSEQ multiplex PCR was the method, and the copy in TCRdb shows in-frame clones only, minus some. The sample lists roughly 2.1 million clones, around 93% occurring once. Terminally differentiated effector memory CD45RA+ cells were excluded from the naive CD8 cells, which were CD45RO-negative and positively selected for CCR7. The source material was naive CD8+ T cells from PBMCs. The receptors here all came from a man aged 18 to 29 in good health. Some clones in this sample may be carry-over from other donors' samples.

V gene TRBV29-1 combines with J gene TRBJ1-2, with D perhaps matching TRBD1 (5 bases). V lost 0 bases and J lost 7, with 12 bases in between. Germline V gene sequence: CDR1 SQVTM, CDR2 ANQGSEA. The CDR3 loop spans 13 amino acids. CDR3 sequence: CSVEDRAGTGYTF. For the CDR3, the DNA is TGCAGCGTTGAAGATCGGGCAGGGACTGGCTACACCTTC.

This chain joins TRBV5-1 and TRBJ2-3; TRBD1 matches at 8 bases. Germline loops: CDR1 SGHRS, CDR2 YFSETQ. This CDR3 spans 16 amino acids. The V segment lost 3 bases and the J segment 1 base; nucleotides outside the gene matches: 7. The CDR3 sequence is CASSSLQGVGTDTQYF. As DNA, the CDR3 is TGCGCCAGCAGCTCCCTACAGGGGGTTGGCACAGATACGCAGTATTTT. The full variable domain, rest sourced from reference TRBV5-1 and TRBJ2-3, is KAGVTQTPRYLIKTRGQQVTLSCSPISGHRSVSWYQQTPGQGLQFLFEYFSETQRNKGNFPGRFSGRQFSNSRSEMNVSTLELGDSALYLCASSSLQGVGTDTQYFGPGTRLTVL.

V usage is TRBV28 and J usage is TRBJ2-1, with D perhaps TRBD2 (7 bases). The germline V and J ends were trimmed by 5 bases and 2 bases, with 16 bases remaining between them. The germline V gene has CDR1 MDHEN and CDR2 SYDVKM. This CDR3 region has 16 residues. The CDR3 region has the DNA TGTGCCAGCAGTGGGGGCGGGGGCACACCCTACAATGAGCAGTTCTTC. The encoded protein is CASSGGGGTPYNEQFF.

The chain recombines TRBV2 with TRBJ2-3; D is unclear. In germline, CDR1 is SNHLY, CDR2 FYNNEI. The CDR3 has 15 residues. V lost 8 bases, J lost 4 bases, and 19 bases lay in between. The CDR3 region is CASRRVFGRPDTQYF. In nucleotides, the CDR3 is TGTGCCAGCCGGCGTGTCTTTGGAAGGCCAGATACGCAGTATTTT.

This chain joins TRBV4-1 and TRBJ1-5; TRBD1 is a possible D gene (5 bases). From germline, CDR1 is MGHRA and CDR2 YSYEKL. The length of the CDR3 is 17 residues. V lost 0 bases and J 2 bases, leaving 14 bases between the germline ends. The CDR3 sequence: CASSQDSVQGGNQPQHF. The CDR3, as DNA: TGCGCCAGCAGCCAAGATAGTGTCCAGGGTGGCAATCAGCCCCAGCATTTT.

Only one count was recorded for this clone. The V call is TRBV19, the J call TRBJ2-3; a weak D match, TRBD1 (6 bases). The CDR3 extends over 14 amino acids. Trimming removed 8 bases at V and 6 bases at J, with 18 bases between. Germline CDR1 and CDR2: LNHDA and SQIVND (reference sequence). CDR3 DNA: TGTGCCAGTTTGGCGGTGGGGGCCAGGGATACGCAGTATTTT. As protein: CASLAVGARDTQYF.

This rearrangement joins TRBV19 to TRBJ2-7; TRBD2 is a possible D gene (6 bases). The germline V gene has CDR1 LNHDA and CDR2 SQIVND (reference sequence). V was shortened by 2 bases and J by 5 bases, with 13 bases between the two germline ends. CDR3 length: 14 residues. The CDR3 region is CASSIRVWGDEQYF. In DNA, the CDR3 is TGTGCCAGTAGTATAAGGGTTTGGGGGGACGAGCAGTACTTC. The variable domain in full, with the rest retrieved from reference TRBV19 and TRBJ2-7, is DGGITQSPKYLFRKEGQNVTLSCEQNLNHDAMYWYRQDPGQGLRLIYYSQIVNDFQKGDIAEGYSVSREKKESFPLTVTSAQKNPTAFYLCASSIRVWGDEQYFGPGTRLTVT.

CDR3 DNA sequence: TGTGCCAGCAGCTTAGCCCGGACAGAGAACTATGGCTACACCTTC. Translating gives CASSLARTENYGYTF. The rearrangement uses TRBV7-9 and TRBJ1-2; D perhaps matches TRBD1 (6 bases). Trimming left V 0 bases short and J 2 bases short, with 10 bases between. Per the germline V gene, CDR1 is SEHNR and CDR2 is FQNEAQ (reference sequence). The CDR3 totals 15 residues.

The rearrangement links TRBV4-1 to TRBJ2-7; the D is unclear. The CDR3 has 12 residues. Germline CDR1 MGHRA, CDR2 YSYEKL. The V end was cut by 2 bases, the J end by 5 bases, with 7 bases between. CDR3 bases: TGCGCCAGCAGCCAAAGCAGCCACGAGCAGTACTTC. Translation: CASSQSSHEQYF.

The gene calls are TRBV4-1 and TRBJ1-1; possible D gene TRBD1, 6 bases. CDR3 length: 15 amino acids. The germline gives CDR1 MGHRA, CDR2 YSYEKL. V was cut by 6 bases and J by 0 bases, with 14 bases left in between. CDR3 amino acids: CASRFGGQMNTEAFF. CDR3 in DNA: TGCGCCAGCAGATTTGGAGGACAGATGAACACTGAAGCTTTCTTT.

This clone has a single count. The rearrangement joins TRBV2 to TRBJ2-1; 7 nucleotides match TRBD2. The CDR3 has 13 residues. The trim removed 8 bases at V and 8 bases at J, leaving 9 bases unmatched. Germline V lookup: CDR1 SNHLY, CDR2 FYNNEI. The CDR3 protein is CASGLVQRDEQFF. Here the CDR3 DNA reads TGTGCCAGCGGACTAGTCCAGAGGGATGAGCAGTTCTTC.

The chain uses TRBV6-1 and TRBJ2-1; TRBD1 agrees at 8 bases. The J segment lost 2 bases and the V segment lost 2 bases, leaving 2 bases of the junction unmatched. Germline values: CDR1 MNHNS, CDR2 SASEGT. The CDR3 length is 15 residues. CDR3 nucleotides: TGTGCCAGCAGTGAACGGGACAGGCCCTACAATGAGCAGTTCTTC. Its protein is CASSERDRPYNEQFF.

This clone was counted once. J is TRBJ1-1 and V is TRBV5-1, with 12 bases that match TRBD1. The germline V gene encodes CDR1 SGHRS and CDR2 YFSETQ. This CDR3 is built from 20 residues. The V gene end was trimmed by 4 bases and the J gene end by 1 base; junction bases not matched to a gene: 17. CDR3 amino acids: CASSLLPRDRGQVGNTEAFF. As DNA, the CDR3 is TGCGCCAGCAGCCTCCTACCCCGGGACAGGGGGCAAGTAGGGAACACTGAAGCTTTCTTT.

This rearrangement joins TRBV27 to TRBJ2-7; TRBD1 aligns across 8 bases. With V trimmed by 3 bases and J by 0 bases, 4 bases remained unmatched. Germline V lookup: CDR1 MNHEY, CDR2 SMNVEV (reference sequence). The CDR3 runs to 15 residues. The CDR3 region has the DNA TGTGCCAGCAGTTTGGGGACAGGACACTCCTACGAGCAGTACTTC. Amino acids: CASSLGTGHSYEQYF.

The V call is TRBV27, the J call TRBJ2-4; 9 bases line up with TRBD2. From germline, CDR1 is MNHEY and CDR2 SMNVEV (reference sequence). The V and J ends lost 3 bases and 6 bases, in that order; junction bases with no gene match: 6. The CDR3 totals 15 residues. In DNA form, the CDR3 reads TGTGCCAGCAGTTTGGGCGGGAGGGGGGTAAACATTCAGTACTTC. Amino acid sequence: CASSLGGRGVNIQYF.

This clone showed up just once. The V and J genes are TRBV11-2 and TRBJ1-2; 7 bases fit TRBD1. Germline V CDR1 and CDR2: SGHAT, FQNNGV. This CDR3 has 13 amino acids. J lost 6 bases, V lost 3 bases, and 4 bases had no gene match. CDR3 nucleotide sequence: TGTGCCAGCAGCTTCACAGGGGCGAATGGCTACACCTTC. Amino acids: CASSFTGANGYTF.

This rearrangement joins TRBV27 to TRBJ2-7; D is uncertain. CDR1 is MNHEY and CDR2 is SMNVEV in the germline V gene (reference sequence). The CDR3 covers 16 residues. V lost 0 bases and J 3 bases, leaving 15 bases between the germline ends. Written as DNA, the CDR3 is TGTGCCAGCAGTTTATCAACCGGCCCTGGCCTCTACGAGCAGTACTTC. It translates to CASSLSTGPGLYEQYF.

The V gene is TRBV21-1, the J gene TRBJ2-7; the table assigns TRBD1, which was not confirmed against the DNA. TRBV21-1 is flagged as a pseudogene. This CDR3 has 16 amino acids. Here the CDR3 reads CASSSKIGDRPYEQYF. The CDR3 region has the DNA TGTGCCAGCAGCAGCAAAATAGGGGACAGACCCTACGAGCAGTACTTC.

This chain links TRBV9 with TRBJ2-5, with 8 bases aligning to TRBD2. The V gene end was trimmed by 0 bases and the J gene end by 5 bases; junction bases not matched to a gene: 9. This CDR3 spans 16 amino acids. CDR1 is SGDLS and CDR2 is YYNGEE in the germline V gene. CDR3 nucleotides: TGTGCCAGCAGCGTAGATAGCGGGATGGTTTTGGAGACCCAGTACTTC. Its translation is CASSVDSGMVLETQYF.

The chain carries TRBV4-2 and TRBJ2-1, with 8 bases that match TRBD2. CDR1 is LGHNA, CDR2 YNFKEQ, per germline. CDR3 length: 13 amino acids. V shed 2 bases and J 8 bases; nucleotides not matched to a gene: 2. CDR3 DNA: TGTGCCAGCAGCCAACGGGGGGGGGATGAGCAGTTCTTC. It yields the protein CASSQRGGDEQFF.

This clone was seen a single time. The chain is built from TRBV11-2 and TRBJ2-2; TRBD2 might be the D (6 bases). CDR3 length equals 13 residues. With 5 bases removed from V and 6 bases from J, the gap between germline ends came to 10 bases. Germline V gene lookup returns CDR1 SGHAT and CDR2 FQNNGV. The CDR3 reads CASSPEGSGELFF. CDR3 DNA sequence: TGTGCCAGCAGCCCGGAGGGGTCCGGGGAGCTGTTTTTT.

The table lists this clone with a count of one. The chain uses TRBV27 and TRBJ2-7, with a tentative D call TRBD2 (5 bases). The V end lost 0 bases, the J end lost 4 bases, and 22 bases lay between the germline ends. This CDR3 is 18 amino acids long. The V gene's germline CDR1 is MNHEY and CDR2 SMNVEV (reference sequence). The CDR3 DNA is TGTGCCAGCAGTTTATCGGTTAGGCTGGCAAGCGGCAGATACGAGCAGTACTTC. Its translation is CASSLSVRLASGRYEQYF.

The genes are TRBV25-1 and TRBJ2-3, with D perhaps TRBD2 (5 bases). In germline, CDR1 is MGHDK, CDR2 SYGVNS. V dropped 2 bases and J dropped 4 bases, with 13 bases sitting between them. This CDR3 is built from 15 residues. CDR3 DNA: TGTGCCAGCAGTGAACGGGTAGGGAGCCCAGATACGCAGTATTTT. Protein product: CASSERVGSPDTQYF. Using reference TRBV25-1 and TRBJ2-3 for the parts outside the CDR3, the full variable domain is EADIYQTPRYLVIGTGKKITLECSQTMGHDKMYWYQQDPGMELHLIHYSYGVNSTEKGDLSSESTVSRIRTEHFPLTLESARPSHTSQYLCASSERVGSPDTQYFGPGTRLTVL.

This chain links TRBV11-1 with TRBJ2-7; unclear D gene. CDR1 SGHAT and CDR2 FQDESV come from the germline V gene (reference sequence). CDR3 length: 12 amino acids. The V gene lost 1 base and the J gene lost 5 bases, with 6 bases spanning the gap. CDR3 nucleotides: TGTGCCAGCAGCTTAGACCAAAACGAGCAGTACTTC. Amino acid sequence: CASSLDQNEQYF.

The chain recombines TRBV30 with TRBJ2-1, with TRBD2 matching over 9 bases. With 0 bases clipped from V and 0 bases from J, the junction kept 12 bases outside the gene matches. The CDR3 runs 19 residues. In germline, CDR1 is GTSNPN, CDR2 SVGIG (reference sequence). The CDR3 coding sequence is TGTGCCTGGAGTGTACGTAGCGGGAGTTTTCGGTCCTCCTACAATGAGCAGTTCTTC. This codes for CAWSVRSGSFRSSYNEQFF.

CDR3 coding DNA: TGTGCCAGCAGCTTAGCGCACAGCCAAGAGACCCAGTACTTC. This gives the protein CASSLAHSQETQYF. J is TRBJ2-5 and V is TRBV7-9; unclear D gene. This CDR3 region has 14 residues. V lost 0 bases and J 1 base, leaving 6 bases between the germline ends. The germline CDR1 and CDR2 sequences are SEHNR and FQNEAQ (reference sequence).

The chain joins TRBV30 to TRBJ1-2, with D perhaps TRBD1 (5 bases). V lost 1 base to trimming and J lost 4 bases, with 10 bases between them. This CDR3 has 13 amino acids. Looked up from germline, CDR1 is GTSNPN and CDR2 is SVGIG (reference sequence). This CDR3 is CAWSAGFVYGYTF. As DNA, the CDR3 is TGTGCCTGGAGTGCAGGGTTCGTCTATGGCTACACCTTC.

V gene TRBV19 combines with J gene TRBJ2-5, with 9 bases lining up with TRBD1. The CDR3 is made up of 13 amino acids. Losses at the gene ends were 5 bases for V and 5 bases for J; bases not matched to a gene: 3. The germline V gene has CDR1 LNHDA and CDR2 SQIVND (reference sequence). For the CDR3, the DNA is TGTGCCAGTAGTGACAGGGGGTGGGAGACCCAGTACTTC. Amino acid sequence: CASSDRGWETQYF.

V and J are TRBV2 and TRBJ2-3; weak D call: TRBD2 (5 bases). Germline values: CDR1 SNHLY, CDR2 FYNNEI. Trimming took 10 bases from V and 6 from J, leaving 11 bases between them. CDR3 length: 11 amino acids. CDR3 in DNA: TGTGCCAATGGACGGGGTGATACGCAGTATTTT. Translated: CANGRGDTQYF.

This clone appeared once. This rearrangement joins TRBV18 to TRBJ2-2, with D perhaps matching TRBD2 (5 bases). From germline, CDR1 is KGHSH and CDR2 LQKENI. The length of the CDR3 is 14 residues. V was pared by 3 bases and J by 5 bases, with 10 bases between. CDR3 sequence reads: CASSPQDWTGELFF. CDR3 nucleotides: TGTGCCAGCTCACCCCAGGACTGGACCGGGGAGCTGTTTTTT.